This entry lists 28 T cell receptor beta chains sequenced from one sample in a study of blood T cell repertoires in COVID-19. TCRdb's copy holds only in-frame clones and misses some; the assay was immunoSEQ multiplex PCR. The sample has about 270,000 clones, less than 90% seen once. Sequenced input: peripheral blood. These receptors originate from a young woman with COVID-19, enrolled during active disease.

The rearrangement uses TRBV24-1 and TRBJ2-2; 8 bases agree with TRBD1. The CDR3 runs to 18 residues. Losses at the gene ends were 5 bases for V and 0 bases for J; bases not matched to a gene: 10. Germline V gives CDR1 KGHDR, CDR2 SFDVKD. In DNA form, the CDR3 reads TGTGCCACCAGTGGATTCTCAGGGGGCGGACCGAACACCGGGGAGCTGTTTTTT. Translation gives CATSGFSGGGPNTGELFF.

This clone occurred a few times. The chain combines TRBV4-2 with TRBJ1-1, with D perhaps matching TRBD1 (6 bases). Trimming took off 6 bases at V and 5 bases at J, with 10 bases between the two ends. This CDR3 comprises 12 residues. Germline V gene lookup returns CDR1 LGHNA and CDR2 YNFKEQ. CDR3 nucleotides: TGTGCCAGCAGTACTCAGGGGACTGAAGCTTTCTTT. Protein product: CASSTQGTEAFF.

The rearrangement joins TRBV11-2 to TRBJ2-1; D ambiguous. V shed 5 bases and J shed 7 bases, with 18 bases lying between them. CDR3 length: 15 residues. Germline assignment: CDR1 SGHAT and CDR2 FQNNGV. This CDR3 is CASSPLIGPRNEQFF. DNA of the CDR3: TGTGCCAGCAGCCCGCTCATTGGCCCGAGGAATGAGCAGTTCTTC.

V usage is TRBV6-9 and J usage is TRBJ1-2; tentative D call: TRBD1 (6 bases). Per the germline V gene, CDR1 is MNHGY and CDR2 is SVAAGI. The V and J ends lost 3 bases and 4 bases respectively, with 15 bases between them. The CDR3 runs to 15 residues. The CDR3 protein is CASSYATGQSYGYTF. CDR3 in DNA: TGTGCCAGCAGTTACGCTACAGGGCAGAGCTATGGCTACACCTTC.

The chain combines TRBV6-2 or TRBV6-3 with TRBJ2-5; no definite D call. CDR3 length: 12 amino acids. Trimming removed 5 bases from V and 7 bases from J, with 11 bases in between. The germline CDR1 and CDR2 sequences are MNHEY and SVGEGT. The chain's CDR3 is CASSIPGGTQYF. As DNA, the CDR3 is TGTGCCAGCAGTATCCCAGGTGGGACCCAGTACTTC.

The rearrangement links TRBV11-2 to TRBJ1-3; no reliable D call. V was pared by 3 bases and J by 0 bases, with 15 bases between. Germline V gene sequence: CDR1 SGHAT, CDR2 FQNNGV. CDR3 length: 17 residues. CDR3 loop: CASSLESGRSSGNTIYF. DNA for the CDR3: TGTGCCAGCAGCTTGGAGTCGGGAAGAAGCTCTGGAAACACCATATATTTT.

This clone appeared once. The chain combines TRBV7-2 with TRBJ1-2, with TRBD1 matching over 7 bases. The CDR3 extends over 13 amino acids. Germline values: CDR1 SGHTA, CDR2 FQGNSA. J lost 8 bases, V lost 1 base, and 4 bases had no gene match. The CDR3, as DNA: TGTGCCAGCAGCTTAGGGGGGACAGCGGGCTACACCTTC. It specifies CASSLGGTAGYTF.

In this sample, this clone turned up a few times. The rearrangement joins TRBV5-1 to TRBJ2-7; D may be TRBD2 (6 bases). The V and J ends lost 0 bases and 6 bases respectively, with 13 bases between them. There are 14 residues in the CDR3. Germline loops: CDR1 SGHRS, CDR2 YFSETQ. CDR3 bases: TGCGCCAGCAGCTTGGGACTAGATTTCTGCGAGCAGTACTTC. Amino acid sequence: CASSLGLDFCEQYF.

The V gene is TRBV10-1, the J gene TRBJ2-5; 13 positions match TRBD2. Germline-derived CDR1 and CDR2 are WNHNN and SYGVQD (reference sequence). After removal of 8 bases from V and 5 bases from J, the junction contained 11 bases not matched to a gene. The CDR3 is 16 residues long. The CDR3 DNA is TGCGCCAGCCGTAAGACACTAGCGGGGGGGCGGGAGACCCAGTACTTC. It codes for CASRKTLAGGRETQYF.

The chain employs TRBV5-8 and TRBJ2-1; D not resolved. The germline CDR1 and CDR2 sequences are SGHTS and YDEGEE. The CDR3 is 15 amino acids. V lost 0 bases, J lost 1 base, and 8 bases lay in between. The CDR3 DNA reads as TGTGCCAGCAGCTTGGTTGCAGGATCCTACAATGAGCAGTTCTTC. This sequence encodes CASSLVAGSYNEQFF.

CDR3 sequence reads: CASSPNQETQYF. Written as DNA, the CDR3 is TGTGCCAGCAGCCCAAACCAAGAGACCCAGTACTTC. V usage is TRBV5-6 and J usage is TRBJ2-5; D unclear. The CDR3 covers 12 residues. Trimming took 4 bases from V and 0 from J, leaving 4 bases between them. Germline V lookup: CDR1 SGHDT, CDR2 YYEEEE.

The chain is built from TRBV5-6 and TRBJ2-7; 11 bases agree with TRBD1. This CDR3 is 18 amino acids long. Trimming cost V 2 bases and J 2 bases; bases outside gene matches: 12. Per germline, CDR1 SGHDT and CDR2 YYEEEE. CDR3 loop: CASSFMGQGGITAYEQYF. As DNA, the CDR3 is TGTGCCAGCAGCTTTATGGGACAGGGGGGCATTACGGCCTACGAGCAGTACTTC.

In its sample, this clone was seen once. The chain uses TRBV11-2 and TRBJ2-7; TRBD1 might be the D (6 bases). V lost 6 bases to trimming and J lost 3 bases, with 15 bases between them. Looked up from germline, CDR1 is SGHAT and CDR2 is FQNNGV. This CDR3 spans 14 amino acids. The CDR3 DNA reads TGTGCCAGCAGAGGGATCCTACAGGGCTACGAGCAGTACTTC. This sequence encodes CASRGILQGYEQYF.

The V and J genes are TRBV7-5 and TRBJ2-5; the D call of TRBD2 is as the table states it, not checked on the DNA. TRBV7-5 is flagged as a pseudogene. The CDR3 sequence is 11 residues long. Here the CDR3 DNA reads TGTGTCAGAAGCCTACCTCGGGCCCAGTACTTC. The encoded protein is CVRSLPRAQYF.

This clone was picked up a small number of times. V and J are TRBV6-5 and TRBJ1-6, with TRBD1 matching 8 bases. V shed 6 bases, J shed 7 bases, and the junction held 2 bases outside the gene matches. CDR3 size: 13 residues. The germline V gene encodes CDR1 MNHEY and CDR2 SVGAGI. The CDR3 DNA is TGTGCCAGCAGGGACAGGGACAATTCACCCCTCCACTTT. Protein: CASRDRDNSPLHF.

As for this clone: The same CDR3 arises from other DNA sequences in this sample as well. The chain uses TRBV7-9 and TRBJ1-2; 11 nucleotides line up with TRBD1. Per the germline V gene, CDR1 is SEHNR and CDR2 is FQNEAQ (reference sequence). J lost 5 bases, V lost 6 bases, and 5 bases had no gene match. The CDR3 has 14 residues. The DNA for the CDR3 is TGTGCCAGCAGTCCGGGACAGGGGGGTTATGGCTACACCTTC. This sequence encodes CASSPGQGGYGYTF.

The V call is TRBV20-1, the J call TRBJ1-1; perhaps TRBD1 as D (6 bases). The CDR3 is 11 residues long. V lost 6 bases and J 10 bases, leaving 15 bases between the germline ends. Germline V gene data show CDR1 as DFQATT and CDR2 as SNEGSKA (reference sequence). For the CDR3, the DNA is TGCAGTGCCACCGAGGGGGAGGGAGCTTTCTTT. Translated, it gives CSATEGEGAFF.

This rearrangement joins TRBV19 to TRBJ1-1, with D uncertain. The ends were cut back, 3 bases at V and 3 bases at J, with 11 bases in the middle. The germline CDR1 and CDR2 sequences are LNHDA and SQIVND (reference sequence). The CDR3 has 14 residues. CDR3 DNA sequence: TGTGCCAGTAGTATGGTTAGAACCTACACTGAAGCTTTCTTT. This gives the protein CASSMVRTYTEAFF.

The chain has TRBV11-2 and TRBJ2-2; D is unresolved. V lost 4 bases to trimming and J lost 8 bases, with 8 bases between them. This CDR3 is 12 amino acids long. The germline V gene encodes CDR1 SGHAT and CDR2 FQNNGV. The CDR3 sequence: CASSSLKGELFF. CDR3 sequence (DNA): TGTGCCAGCAGCTCTCTAAAGGGGGAGCTGTTTTTT.

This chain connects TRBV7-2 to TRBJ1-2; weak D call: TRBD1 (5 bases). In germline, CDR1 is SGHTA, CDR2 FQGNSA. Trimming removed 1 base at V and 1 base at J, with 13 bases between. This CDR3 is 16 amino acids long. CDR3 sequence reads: CASSLELAGLNYGYTF. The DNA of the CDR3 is TGTGCCAGCAGCTTAGAATTGGCGGGGCTTAACTATGGCTACACCTTC.

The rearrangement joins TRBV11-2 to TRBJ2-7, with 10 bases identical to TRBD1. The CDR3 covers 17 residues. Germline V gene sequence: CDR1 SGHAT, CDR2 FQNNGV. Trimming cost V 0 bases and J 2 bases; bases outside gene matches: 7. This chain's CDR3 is CASSLEGPTGGTYEQYF. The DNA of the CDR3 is TGTGCCAGCAGCTTAGAGGGGCCGACAGGGGGCACCTACGAGCAGTACTTC.

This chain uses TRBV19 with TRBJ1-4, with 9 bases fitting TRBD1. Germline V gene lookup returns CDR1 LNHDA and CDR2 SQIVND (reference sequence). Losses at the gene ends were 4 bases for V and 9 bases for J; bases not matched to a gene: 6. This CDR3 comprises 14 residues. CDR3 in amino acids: CASSTQGAGKKLFF. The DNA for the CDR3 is TGTGCCAGTAGTACACAGGGGGCTGGTAAAAAACTGTTTTTT.

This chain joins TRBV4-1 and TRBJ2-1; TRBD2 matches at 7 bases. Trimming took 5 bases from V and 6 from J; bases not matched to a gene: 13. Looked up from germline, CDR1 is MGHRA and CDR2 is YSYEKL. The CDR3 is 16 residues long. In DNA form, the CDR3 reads TGCGCCAGCAGCTACCCGTTTCTAGCGGAGACCAATGAGCAGTTCTTC. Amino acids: CASSYPFLAETNEQFF.

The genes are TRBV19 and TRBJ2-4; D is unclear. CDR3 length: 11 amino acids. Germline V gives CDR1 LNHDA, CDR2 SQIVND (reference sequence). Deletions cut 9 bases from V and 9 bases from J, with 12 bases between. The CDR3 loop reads CASPGLSIQYF. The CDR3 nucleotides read TGTGCCAGCCCAGGTCTTAGCATTCAGTACTTC.

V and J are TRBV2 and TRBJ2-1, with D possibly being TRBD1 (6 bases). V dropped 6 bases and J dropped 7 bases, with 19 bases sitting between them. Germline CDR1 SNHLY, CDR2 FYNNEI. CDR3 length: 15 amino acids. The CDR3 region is CASSLQGTVGNEQFF. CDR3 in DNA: TGTGCCAGCAGCCTACAGGGAACGGTGGGTAATGAGCAGTTCTTC.

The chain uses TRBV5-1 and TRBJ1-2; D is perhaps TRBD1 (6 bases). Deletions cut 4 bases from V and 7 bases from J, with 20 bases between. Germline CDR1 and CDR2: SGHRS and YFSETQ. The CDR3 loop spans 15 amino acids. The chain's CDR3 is CASSRRGGLDAGYTF. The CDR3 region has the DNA TGCGCCAGCAGCCGCCGAGGGGGTCTGGACGCTGGCTACACCTTC.

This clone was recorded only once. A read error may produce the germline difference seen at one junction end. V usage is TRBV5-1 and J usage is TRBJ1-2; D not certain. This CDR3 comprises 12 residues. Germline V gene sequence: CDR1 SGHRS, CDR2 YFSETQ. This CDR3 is CASSLDGFETNF. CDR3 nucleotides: TGCGCCAGCAGCTTGGACGGTTTTGAAACCAACTTC.

The CDR3 sequence: CASKETGDSPLHF. The CDR3 DNA reads TGTGCCAGTAAGGAGACAGGCGATTCACCCCTCCACTTT. The rearrangement uses TRBV19 and TRBJ1-6, with TRBD1 as a possible D gene (6 bases). Germline V CDR1 and CDR2: LNHDA, SQIVND (reference sequence). CDR3 length: 13 amino acids. The V and J ends lost 7 bases and 8 bases respectively, with 12 bases between them.